What follows are 14 T cell receptor beta chains derived from one specimen sequenced in a study of blood T cells in healthy people across ages. It was with a sample-barcoded 5' primer and a J-beta primer mix that a second PCR of about 7 to 12 cycles was run. Each CDR3 protein gets one entry after TCRdb re-called the 5' RACE reads with MiXCR. The table records hundreds of thousands of distinct CDR3 sequences, over 40% of them present only once. The material sequenced was blood. The receptors here all came from a woman older than 75 in good health.

This chain uses TRBV15 with TRBJ2-5; D may match TRBD1 or TRBD2 (6 bases each). CDR1 and CDR2 (germline): LNHNV, YYDKDF (reference sequence). The CDR3 has 15 residues. The V end lost 0 bases, the J end lost 4 bases, and 12 bases lay between the germline ends. CDR3 nucleotide sequence: TGTGCCACCAGCAGAGATGGGGGGCGAGTAGAGACCCAGTACTTC. This encodes CATSRDGGRVETQYF.

With regard to this clonotype: The junction differs from germline at one of its ends, possibly a read error. The V gene is TRBV5-4, the J gene TRBJ1-2; the match to TRBD1 covers 8 bases. The germline CDR1 and CDR2 sequences are SGHNT and YYREEE (reference sequence). The CDR3 has 16 amino acids. The CDR3 region has the DNA TGTACCAGCAGCACCCGGGACAGGAGAGCTAACTATGGCTACACCTTC. Its translation is CTSSTRDRRANYGYTF.

The chain links TRBV25-1 to TRBJ2-3; 8 bases align to TRBD2. The length of the CDR3 is 14 residues. Germline CDR1 MGHDK, CDR2 SYGVNS. The J segment lost 4 bases and the V segment lost 4 bases, leaving 4 bases of the junction unmatched. The DNA for the CDR3 is TGTGCCAGCAGTGCCCCGGGGGGGTCAGATACGCAGTATTTT. Protein product: CASSAPGGSDTQYF. The entire variable domain, with the rest obtained from reference TRBV25-1 and TRBJ2-3, is as follows: EADIYQTPRYLVIGTGKKITLECSQTMGHDKMYWYQQDPGMELHLIHYSYGVNSTEKGDLSSESTVSRIRTEHFPLTLESARPSHTSQYLCASSAPGGSDTQYFGPGTRLTVL.

The table lists this clonotype with a few counts. This may come from a read error, since a much larger clone is one base off. The chain combines TRBV29-1 with TRBJ2-3; D call uncertain. Trimming removed 7 bases at V and 5 bases at J, with 10 bases between. The CDR3 runs 11 residues. The germline V gene has CDR1 SQVTM and CDR2 ANQGSEA. CDR3 sequence reads: CSGPWGDTQYF. In DNA form, the CDR3 reads TGCAGCGGCCCGTGGGGAGATACGCAGTATTTT.

J is TRBJ1-3 and V is TRBV4-2; weak D call: TRBD1 (6 bases). The V gene's germline CDR1 is LGHNA and CDR2 YNFKEQ. The CDR3 is made up of 15 amino acids. V was cut by 4 bases and J by 3 bases, with 13 bases left in between. This CDR3 is CASSPGQFGGNTIYF. Written as DNA, the CDR3 is TGTGCCAGCAGCCCGGGACAATTTGGTGGAAACACCATATATTTT.

The rearrangement uses TRBV10-3 and TRBJ2-5; perhaps TRBD1 as D (5 bases). V was clipped by 6 bases and J by 3 bases, with 11 bases between them. Germline V lookup: CDR1 ENHRY, CDR2 SYGVKD. The CDR3 contains 13 residues. The CDR3 loop is CAIRPDREETQYF. CDR3 DNA: TGTGCCATCAGACCTGACAGAGAAGAGACCCAGTACTTC.

This clonotype was recorded at least ten times. The chain combines TRBV28 with TRBJ2-5; D ambiguous. The V end was cut by 1 base, the J end by 7 bases, with 7 bases between. Looked up from germline, CDR1 is MDHEN and CDR2 is SYDVKM. This CDR3 contains 12 residues. The CDR3 here is CASSLFLRTQYF. The CDR3 DNA reads as TGTGCCAGCAGTTTATTTTTGAGGACCCAGTACTTC.

The sample holds one count of this clonotype. The J gene is TRBJ1-1, the V gene TRBV5-1; D call uncertain. The CDR3 contains 15 residues. Between the trimmed V and J ends, which lost 0 bases and 2 bases, there was a span of 11 bases. Germline CDR1 is SGHRS and CDR2 is YFSETQ. The CDR3 DNA reads as TGCGCCAGCAGCTTGGCCATCACCCGAAACACTGAAGCTTTCTTT. The encoded protein is CASSLAITRNTEAFF.

There are many counts of this clonotype. The rearrangement uses TRBV2 and TRBJ2-1; TRBD1 agrees at 9 bases. Looked up from germline, CDR1 is SNHLY and CDR2 is FYNNEI. V was clipped by 6 bases and J by 3 bases; unmatched bases: 9. This CDR3 spans 16 amino acids. This chain's CDR3 is CASSLRGTGFYNEQFF. The CDR3 DNA sequence: TGTGCCAGCAGCCTCAGGGGGACAGGGTTCTACAATGAGCAGTTCTTC.

This clonotype was seen many times. The V and J genes are TRBV12-3 or TRBV12-4 and TRBJ1-2; D is uncertain. Deletions cut 6 bases from V and 2 bases from J, with 13 bases between. The CDR3 runs 14 residues. CDR3 in DNA: TGTGCCAGCAGGGCCAGCCCGGGGAACTATGGCTACACCTTC. Translating it yields CASRASPGNYGYTF.

The chain links TRBV6-5 to TRBJ2-7, with 8 bases aligning to TRBD1. CDR3 length equals 15 residues. With 4 bases clipped from V and 4 bases from J, the junction kept 9 bases outside the gene matches. Germline lookup yields CDR1 MNHEY and CDR2 SVGAGI. DNA for the CDR3: TGTGCCAGCAGTTCTCGACAGGGGATGTGGTACGAGCAGTACTTC. Its translation: CASSSRQGMWYEQYF.

The CDR3 DNA reads TGTGCCTGGAACTCCGGGACAGGTATATACGAGCAGTACTTC. This codes for CAWNSGTGIYEQYF. The chain has TRBV30 and TRBJ2-4, with TRBD1 identical over 8 bases. The better agreement between TRBJ2-7 and the DNA end casts doubt on the J call. Germline V gene lookup returns CDR1 GTSNPN and CDR2 SVGIG (reference sequence). The CDR3 totals 14 residues.

J is TRBJ1-6 and V is TRBV7-2; no reliable D call. The CDR3 runs 17 residues. Looked up from germline, CDR1 is SGHTA and CDR2 is FQGNSA. Trimming took off 2 bases at V and 9 bases at J, with 20 bases between the two ends. The CDR3 region is CASSLLSSDGWTSPLHF. Here the CDR3 DNA reads TGTGCCAGCAGCTTACTTTCGTCGGACGGTTGGACTTCACCCCTCCACTTT.

The gene calls are TRBV20-1 and TRBJ1-1, with a tentative D call TRBD1 (5 bases). Germline lookup yields CDR1 DFQATT and CDR2 SNEGSKA (reference sequence). The CDR3 totals 15 residues. The CDR3 bases are TGCGCCCCCCCCGTTTTCAGGGCCCTCCGGACTGAAGCTTTCTTT. Protein sequence: CAPPVFRALRTEAFF.